In its sample, the clone carrying this T cell receptor beta chain was seen a few times. What it recognizes is unknown. Profiling relied on immunoSEQ multiplex PCR, and the TCRdb table lists in-frame clones only, not all of them. The table lists fewer than 400,000 clones, under 70% of them singletons, with roughly 6.8% in the top ten. CDR1 SGHTA and CDR2 FQGTGA come from the germline V gene. The CDR3 spans 14 residues. V was clipped by 5 bases and J by 4 bases, with 11 bases between them. These data belong to a study of cytotoxic CD8 clonotypes in ibrutinib-treated CLL. About the research overall: Samples had a mean of around 250,000 productive templates and some 88,000 productive rearrangements. Study-level findings and limits: Rising at ibrutinib response, clonality subsequently fell back toward baseline at progression.

The rearrangement links TRBV7-3 to TRBJ2-2, with D unresolved. The sample here was PBMCs, taken after 36 months of ibrutinib treatment. The TCR originated in a human donor with chronic lymphocytic leukemia. CDR3 sequence reads: CASSPKARTGELFF. The CDR3 DNA sequence: TGTGCCAGCAGCCCCAAGGCGCGCACCGGGGAGCTGTTTTTT.